A single sample is the source of the 24 T cell receptor beta chains below, sequenced in a study of blood T cells in healthy people across ages. A second PCR of roughly 7 to 11 cycles used a sample-barcoded 5' primer and a J-beta primer mix. TCRdb processed the 5' RACE reads anew with MiXCR; each CDR3 protein has one entry. The sample has approximately 1.5 million distinct CDR3 sequences, around 36% seen once. Sequencing was done on a sample of blood. The receptors stem from a woman aged 30 to 39 in good health.

The sample holds many counts of this clonotype. V is TRBV9 and J is TRBJ1-2; TRBD1 might be the D (6 bases). V lost 4 bases, J lost 1 base, and 8 bases lay in between. This CDR3 has 13 amino acids. Germline values: CDR1 SGDLS, CDR2 YYNGEE. CDR3 sequence: CASSYRVNYGYTF. CDR3 in DNA: TGTGCCAGCAGCTACAGGGTTAACTATGGCTACACCTTC.

The V gene is TRBV24-1, the J gene TRBJ2-1, with 8 bases fitting TRBD2. Germline assignment: CDR1 KGHDR and CDR2 SFDVKD. V lost 12 bases, J lost 1 base, and 10 bases stayed unmatched. This CDR3 is 15 amino acids long. Written as DNA, the CDR3 is TGTGCCTCCTCGGGCGGGAGGTCGTCCTACAATGAGCAGTTCTTC. The encoded protein is CASSGGRSSYNEQFF.

This clonotype was seen only once. The chain combines TRBV9 with TRBJ2-1; no clear D gene. The CDR3 covers 13 residues. Trimming removed 2 bases from V and 5 bases from J, with 8 bases in between. CDR1 and CDR2 from the germline V gene are SGDLS and YYNGEE. CDR3 in amino acids: CASSVLDNNEQFF. In DNA form, the CDR3 reads TGTGCCAGCAGCGTTCTCGACAACAATGAGCAGTTCTTC. The full variable domain, in which reference TRBV9 and TRBJ2-1 provide the parts outside the CDR3, is DSGVTQTPKHLITATGQRVTLRCSPRSGDLSVYWYQQSLDQGLQFLIQYYNGEERAKGNILERFSAQQFPDLHSELNLSSLELGDSALYFCASSVLDNNEQFFGPGTRLTVL.

This clonotype turned up a few times. In DNA form, the CDR3 reads TGTGCCAGCAAGGGGGTCCATGAGCAGTTCTTC. Its translation is CASKGVHEQFF. The rearrangement joins TRBV7-9 to TRBJ2-1; a possible D gene is TRBD1 (6 bases). The CDR3 extends over 11 amino acids. From germline, CDR1 is SEHNR and CDR2 FQNEAQ (reference sequence). Trimming cost V 7 bases and J 8 bases, with 9 bases left between them.

As regards this clonotype: An end of the junction differs from the germline gene, which may be a read error. The chain combines TRBV6-5 with TRBJ2-6, with 9 nucleotides matching TRBD1. Germline V gene sequence: CDR1 MNHEY, CDR2 SVGAGI. The CDR3 spans 18 residues. CDR3 in amino acids: CARSYSGTGSLWANVLTF. The CDR3, as DNA: TGTGCCAGGAGTTACTCCGGGACAGGGTCTCTCTGGGCCAACGTCCTGACTTTC.

This clonotype has only one observation. The CDR3 region is CASSENPGTSRWQFF. CDR3 coding DNA: TGTGCCAGCAGCGAAAATCCCGGGACTAGCAGGTGGCAGTTCTTC. This rearrangement joins TRBV9 to TRBJ2-1; 9 bases fit TRBD2. Germline CDR1 reads SGDLS; CDR2 reads YYNGEE. The CDR3 runs 15 residues. The J segment lost 12 bases and the V segment lost 3 bases, leaving 13 bases of the junction unmatched.

The V call is TRBV6-5, the J call TRBJ2-4; tentatively, D is TRBD1 (6 bases). Trimming removed 4 bases from V and 4 bases from J, with 14 bases in between. CDR1 is MNHEY and CDR2 is SVGAGI in the germline V gene. This CDR3 contains 15 residues. This CDR3 reads CASSSGVLGKNIQYF. In DNA, the CDR3 is TGTGCCAGCAGTTCAGGGGTCCTCGGGAAAAACATTCAGTACTTC.

This clonotype was recorded a few times. The chain has TRBV3-1 and TRBJ2-4; TRBD1 aligns across 10 bases. The CDR3 consists of 20 residues. Per the germline V gene, CDR1 is LGHDT and CDR2 is YNNKEL (reference sequence). V shed 2 bases, J shed 0 bases, and the junction held 13 bases outside the gene matches. CDR3: CASSQIRDRGERLAKNIQYF. CDR3 in DNA: TGTGCCAGCAGCCAAATCCGGGACAGGGGTGAGCGACTAGCCAAAAACATTCAGTACTTC.

This clonotype turned up a few times. The rearrangement uses TRBV7-9 and TRBJ2-1, with 7 bases fitting TRBD1. CDR3 length: 15 amino acids. The trim removed 7 bases at V and 3 bases at J, leaving 9 bases unmatched. Germline V gives CDR1 SEHNR, CDR2 FQNEAQ (reference sequence). The CDR3 loop is CASNRVGTDYNEQFF. DNA for the CDR3: TGTGCCAGCAATAGGGTCGGGACAGACTACAATGAGCAGTTCTTC. Variable domain in full (rest from reference TRBV7-9 and TRBJ2-1): DTGVSQNPRHKITKRGQNVTFRCDPISEHNRLYWYRQTLGQGPEFLTYFQNEAQLEKSRLLSDRFSAERPKGSFSTLEIQRTEQGDSAMYLCASNRVGTDYNEQFFGPGTRLTVL.

This clonotype was seen only a few times. The chain links TRBV5-6 to TRBJ2-7, with D maybe TRBD2 (5 bases). Germline V gene lookup returns CDR1 SGHDT and CDR2 YYEEEE. The CDR3 is 15 amino acids. Trimming shortened V by 0 bases and J by 0 bases, and 10 bases separated the two germline ends. This CDR3 is CASSLELGSSYEQYF. The CDR3 DNA sequence: TGTGCCAGCAGCTTGGAGTTGGGGAGCTCCTACGAGCAGTACTTC.

The genes are TRBV20-1 and TRBJ2-3; tentatively, D is TRBD2 (6 bases). This CDR3 is built from 17 residues. Trimming stripped 0 bases from V and 3 bases from J, with 19 bases between. CDR1 and CDR2 from the germline V gene are DFQATT and SNEGSKA (reference sequence). The DNA for the CDR3 is TGCAGTGCTAGAGATGCTCGAGCGGAGGGGTGGACAGATACGCAGTATTTT. It specifies CSARDARAEGWTDTQYF.

This clonotype has a handful of counts. J is TRBJ2-7 and V is TRBV7-6; D might be TRBD1 (5 bases). From germline, CDR1 is SGHVS and CDR2 FNYEAQ. This CDR3 region has 14 residues. V lost 4 bases and J 5 bases, leaving 15 bases between the germline ends. The CDR3 DNA is TGTGCCAGCAGCTATTTTCTAGGGGCCAACGAGCAGTACTTC. Amino acid sequence: CASSYFLGANEQYF.

This chain links TRBV12-3 or TRBV12-4 with TRBJ1-2; D might be TRBD1 (5 bases). The length of the CDR3 is 13 residues. With 6 bases removed from V and 2 bases from J, the gap between germline ends came to 10 bases. The CDR3, as DNA: TGTGCCAGCAGGACAGCAGGGAACTATGGCTACACCTTC. It encodes CASRTAGNYGYTF.

V gene TRBV12-3 or TRBV12-4 combines with J gene TRBJ1-6; D unresolved. The CDR3 has 14 amino acids. Trimming stripped 0 bases from V and 7 bases from J, with 7 bases between. The CDR3 nucleotides read TGTGCCAGCAGTTTAGCGTCGGGGAATTCACCCCTCCACTTT. Protein sequence: CASSLASGNSPLHF.

There are a few counts of this clonotype. The chain carries TRBV5-1 and TRBJ2-5; TRBD1 matches 8 bases. Germline-derived CDR1 and CDR2 are SGHRS and YFSETQ. The CDR3 is 14 amino acids. After removal of 2 bases from V and 5 bases from J, the junction contained 5 bases not matched to a gene. Here the CDR3 reads CASSFGQGKETQYF. Written as DNA, the CDR3 is TGCGCCAGCAGCTTTGGACAGGGCAAGGAGACCCAGTACTTC.

As regards this clonotype: One end of the junction is discordant with germline, which a read error may explain. This sequence joins TRBV20-1 and TRBJ2-7; D might be TRBD2 (6 bases). The CDR3 is made up of 15 amino acids. The V gene's germline CDR1 is DFQATT and CDR2 SNEGSKA (reference sequence). The CDR3 loop reads CSTRDRGSPFYEQYF. In nucleotides, the CDR3 is TGCAGTACTAGAGATCGGGGGAGCCCTTTCTACGAGCAGTACTTC.

The chain is built from TRBV7-9 and TRBJ2-1; TRBD2 might be the D (6 bases). Germline V CDR1 and CDR2: SEHNR, FQNEAQ (reference sequence). The V end was cut by 8 bases, the J end by 8 bases, with 25 bases between. This CDR3 is built from 16 residues. In DNA, the CDR3 is TGTGCCAGCCCCCCGGGCCCTGGCGTCGCGGGGTATGAGCAGTTCTTC. As protein: CASPPGPGVAGYEQFF.

The rearrangement links TRBV7-3 to TRBJ2-5; TRBD1 might be the D (6 bases). CDR3 size: 14 residues. Deletions cut 5 bases from V and 5 bases from J, with 15 bases between. Germline-derived CDR1 and CDR2 are SGHTA and FQGTGA. The CDR3 DNA sequence: TGTGCCAGCAGCCAAGGACAGAAAGGGGAGACCCAGTACTTC. This sequence encodes CASSQGQKGETQYF.

The V gene is TRBV12-3 or TRBV12-4, the J gene TRBJ2-1; TRBD1 matches at 8 bases. CDR3 length equals 15 residues. V was clipped by 7 bases and J by 5 bases; unmatched bases: 10. CDR3 DNA: TGTGCCAGCATTGAGGGGACAGGAACTAACAATGAGCAGTTCTTC. Its translation is CASIEGTGTNNEQFF.

This clonotype was observed at least ten times. The chain combines TRBV29-1 with TRBJ1-1; D unresolved. Germline values: CDR1 SQVTM, CDR2 ANQGSEA. Between the trimmed V and J ends, which lost 3 bases and 1 base, there was a span of 3 bases. CDR3 length equals 11 residues. DNA of the CDR3: TGCAGCGTTGACCAGAACACTGAAGCTTTCTTT. This encodes CSVDQNTEAFF.

The chain employs TRBV12-3 or TRBV12-4 and TRBJ1-2; D perhaps matches TRBD1 (5 bases). Trimming cost V 6 bases and J 4 bases, with 18 bases left between them. This CDR3 has 15 amino acids. The CDR3 is CASSNTVRDGYGYTF. The CDR3 nucleotides read TGTGCCAGCAGCAACACGGTCAGGGACGGCTATGGCTACACCTTC.

This chain links TRBV5-4 with TRBJ2-1, with TRBD2 identical over 9 bases. CDR1 SGHNT and CDR2 YYREEE come from the germline V gene (reference sequence). CDR3 size: 15 residues. V shed 5 bases, J shed 3 bases, and the junction held 6 bases outside the gene matches. The CDR3 coding sequence is TGTGCCAGCAGTCACCCTAGCGGGGACTACAATGAGCAGTTCTTC. The encoded protein is CASSHPSGDYNEQFF.

In its sample, this clonotype was seen a few times. The rearrangement links TRBV5-5 to TRBJ2-5; weak D call: TRBD2 (5 bases). Matching the DNA end better, TRBJ2-7 makes the J call doubtful. Germline loops: CDR1 SGHKS, CDR2 YYEKEE (reference sequence). The CDR3 is 12 amino acids. The CDR3, as DNA: TGTGCCAGCGGCAGAGCGGACTACGAGCAGTACTTC. Translated: CASGRADYEQYF.

This clonotype was found once. V is TRBV30 and J is TRBJ1-2, with D possibly TRBD1 on 5 matching bases. The CDR3 spans 12 residues. Germline CDR1 is GTSNPN and CDR2 is SVGIG (reference sequence). V lost 2 bases and J lost 3, with 7 bases in between. CDR3 bases: TGTGCCTGGAGTCCAGGGCACTATGGCTACACCTTC. Protein: CAWSPGHYGYTF.